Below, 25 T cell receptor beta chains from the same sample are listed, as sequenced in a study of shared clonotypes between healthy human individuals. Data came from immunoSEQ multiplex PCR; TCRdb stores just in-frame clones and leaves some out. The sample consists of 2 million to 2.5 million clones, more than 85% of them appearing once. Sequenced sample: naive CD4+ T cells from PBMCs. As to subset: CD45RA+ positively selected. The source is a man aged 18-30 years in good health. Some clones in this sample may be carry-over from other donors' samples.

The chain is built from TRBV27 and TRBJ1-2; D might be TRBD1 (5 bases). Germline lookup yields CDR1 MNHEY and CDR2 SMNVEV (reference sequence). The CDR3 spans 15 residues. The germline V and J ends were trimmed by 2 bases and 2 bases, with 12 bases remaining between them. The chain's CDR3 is CASSLSPGNNYGYTF. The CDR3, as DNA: TGTGCCAGCAGTTTAAGTCCAGGGAACAACTATGGCTACACCTTC.

Here the CDR3 reads CASSERPVDTQYF. In DNA form, the CDR3 reads TGTGCCAGCAGCGAGAGGCCCGTAGATACGCAGTATTTT. V usage is TRBV9 and J usage is TRBJ2-3, with D uncertain. CDR3 size: 13 residues. Per the germline V gene, CDR1 is SGDLS and CDR2 is YYNGEE. V lost 3 bases and J 5 bases, leaving 10 bases between the germline ends.

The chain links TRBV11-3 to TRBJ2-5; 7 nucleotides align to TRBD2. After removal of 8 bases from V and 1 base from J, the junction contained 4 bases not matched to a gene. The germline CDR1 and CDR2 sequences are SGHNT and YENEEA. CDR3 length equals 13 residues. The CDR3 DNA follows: TGTGCCAGCGCCCCGGGGGGCCAAGAGACCCAGTACTTC. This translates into CASAPGGQETQYF. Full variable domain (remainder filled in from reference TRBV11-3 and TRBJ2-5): EAGVVQSPRYKIIEKKQPVAFWCNPISGHNTLYWYLQNLGQGPELLIRYENEEAVDDSQLPKDRFSAERLKGVDSTLKIQPAELGDSAVYLCASAPGGQETQYFGPGTRLLVL.

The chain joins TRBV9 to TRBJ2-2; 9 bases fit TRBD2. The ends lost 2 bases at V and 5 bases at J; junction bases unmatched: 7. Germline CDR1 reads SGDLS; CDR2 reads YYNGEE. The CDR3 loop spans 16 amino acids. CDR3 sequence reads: CASSVHSGRGTGELFF. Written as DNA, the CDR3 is TGTGCCAGCAGCGTTCATAGCGGGAGAGGAACCGGGGAGCTGTTTTTT.

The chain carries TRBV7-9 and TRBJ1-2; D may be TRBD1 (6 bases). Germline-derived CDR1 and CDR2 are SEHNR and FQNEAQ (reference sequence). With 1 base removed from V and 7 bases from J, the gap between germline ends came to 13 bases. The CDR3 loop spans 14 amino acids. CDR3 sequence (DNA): TGTGCCAGCAGCTTAGATAACAGGGCGGGTGGCTACACCTTC. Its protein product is CASSLDNRAGGYTF. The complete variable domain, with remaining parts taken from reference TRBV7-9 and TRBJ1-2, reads DTGVSQNPRHKITKRGQNVTFRCDPISEHNRLYWYRQTLGQGPEFLTYFQNEAQLEKSRLLSDRFSAERPKGSFSTLEIQRTEQGDSAMYLCASSLDNRAGGYTFGSGTRLTVV.

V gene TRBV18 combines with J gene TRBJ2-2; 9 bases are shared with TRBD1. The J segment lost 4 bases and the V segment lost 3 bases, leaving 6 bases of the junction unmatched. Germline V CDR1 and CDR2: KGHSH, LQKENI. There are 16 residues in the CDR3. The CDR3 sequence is CASSPGRQGVTGELFF. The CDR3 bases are TGTGCCAGCTCACCGGGTCGACAGGGGGTCACCGGGGAGCTGTTTTTT.

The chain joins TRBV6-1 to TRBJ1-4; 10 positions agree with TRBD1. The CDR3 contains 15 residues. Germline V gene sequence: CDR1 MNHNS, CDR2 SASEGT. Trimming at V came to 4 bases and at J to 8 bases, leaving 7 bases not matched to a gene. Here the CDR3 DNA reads TGTGCCAGCAGTGCTCGACAGGGGGCAAGAGAAAAACTGTTTTTT. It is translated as CASSARQGAREKLFF.

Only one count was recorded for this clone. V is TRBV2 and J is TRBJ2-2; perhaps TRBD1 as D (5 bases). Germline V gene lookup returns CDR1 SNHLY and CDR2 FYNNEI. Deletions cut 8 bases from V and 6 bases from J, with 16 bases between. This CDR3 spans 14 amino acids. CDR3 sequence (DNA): TGTGCCAGCGCGCAGGGAATCGGTCCCGGGGAGCTGTTTTTT. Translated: CASAQGIGPGELFF.

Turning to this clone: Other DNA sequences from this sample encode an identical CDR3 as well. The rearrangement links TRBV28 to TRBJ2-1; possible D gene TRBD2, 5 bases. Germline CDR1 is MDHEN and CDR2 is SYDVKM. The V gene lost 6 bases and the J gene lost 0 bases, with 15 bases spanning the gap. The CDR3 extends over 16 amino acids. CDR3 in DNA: TGTGCCAGCAGATCGACAAGCGGAAGCTCCTACAATGAGCAGTTCTTC. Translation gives CASRSTSGSSYNEQFF.

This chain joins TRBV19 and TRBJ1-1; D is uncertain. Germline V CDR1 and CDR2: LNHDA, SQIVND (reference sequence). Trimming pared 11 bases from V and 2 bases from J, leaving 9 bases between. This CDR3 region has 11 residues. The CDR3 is CASYRNTEAFF. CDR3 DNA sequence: TGTGCCTCCTATCGAAACACTGAAGCTTTCTTT. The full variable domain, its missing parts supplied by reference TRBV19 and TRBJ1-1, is DGGITQSPKYLFRKEGQNVTLSCEQNLNHDAMYWYRQDPGQGLRLIYYSQIVNDFQKGDIAEGYSVSREKKESFPLTVTSAQKNPTAFYLCASYRNTEAFFGQGTRLTVV.

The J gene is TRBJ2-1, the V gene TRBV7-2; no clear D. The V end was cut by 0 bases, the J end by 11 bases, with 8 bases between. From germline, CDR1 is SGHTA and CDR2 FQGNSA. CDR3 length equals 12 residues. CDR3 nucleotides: TGTGCCAGCAGCTTAGCTAGTCTCAAGCAGTTCTTC. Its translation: CASSLASLKQFF.

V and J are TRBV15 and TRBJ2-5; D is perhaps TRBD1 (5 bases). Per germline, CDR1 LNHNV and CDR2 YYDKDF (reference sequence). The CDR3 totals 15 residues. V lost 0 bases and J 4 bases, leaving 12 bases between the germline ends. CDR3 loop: CATSREGGTGETQYF. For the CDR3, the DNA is TGTGCCACCAGCAGAGAAGGCGGTACAGGAGAGACCCAGTACTTC.

The CDR3 loop is CASRTSASGRTETQYF. The DNA for the CDR3 is TGTGCCAGCCGTACATCCGCTAGCGGGAGAACAGAGACCCAGTACTTC. V is TRBV11-2 and J is TRBJ2-5, with 10 bases aligning to TRBD2. This CDR3 is built from 16 residues. V lost 8 bases, J lost 4 bases, and 13 bases stayed unmatched. Germline V CDR1 and CDR2: SGHAT, FQNNGV.

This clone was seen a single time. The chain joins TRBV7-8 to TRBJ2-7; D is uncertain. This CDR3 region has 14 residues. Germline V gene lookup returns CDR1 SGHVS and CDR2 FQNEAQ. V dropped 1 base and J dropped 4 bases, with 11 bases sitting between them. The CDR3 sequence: CASSLVGQTYEQYF. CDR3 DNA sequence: TGTGCCAGCAGCTTAGTTGGGCAGACGTACGAGCAGTACTTC.

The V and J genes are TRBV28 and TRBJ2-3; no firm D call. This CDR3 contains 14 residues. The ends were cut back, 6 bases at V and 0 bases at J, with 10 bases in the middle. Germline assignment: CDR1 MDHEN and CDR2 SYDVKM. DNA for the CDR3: TGTGCCAGCAGCCCCCAGACTAGCACAGATACGCAGTATTTT. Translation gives CASSPQTSTDTQYF.

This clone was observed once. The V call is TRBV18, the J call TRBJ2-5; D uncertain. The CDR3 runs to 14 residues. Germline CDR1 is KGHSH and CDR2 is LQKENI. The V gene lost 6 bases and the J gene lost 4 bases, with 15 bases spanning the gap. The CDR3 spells CASSRSVSGETQYF. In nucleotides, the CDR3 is TGTGCCAGCTCCCGGTCCGTCTCGGGAGAGACCCAGTACTTC. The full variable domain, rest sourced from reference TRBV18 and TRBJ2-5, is NAGVMQNPRHLVRRRGQEARLRCSPMKGHSHVYWYRQLPEEGLKFMVYLQKENIIDESGMPKERFSAEFPKEGPSILRIQQVVRGDSAAYFCASSRSVSGETQYFGPGTRLLVL.

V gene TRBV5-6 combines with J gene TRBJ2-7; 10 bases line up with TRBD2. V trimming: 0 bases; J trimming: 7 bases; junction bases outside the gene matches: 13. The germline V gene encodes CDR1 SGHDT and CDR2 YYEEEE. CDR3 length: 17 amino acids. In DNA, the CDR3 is TGTGCCAGCAGCTTGGCGTTCGGCGCTAGCGGGAGCGGGGAGCAGTACTTC. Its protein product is CASSLAFGASGSGEQYF.

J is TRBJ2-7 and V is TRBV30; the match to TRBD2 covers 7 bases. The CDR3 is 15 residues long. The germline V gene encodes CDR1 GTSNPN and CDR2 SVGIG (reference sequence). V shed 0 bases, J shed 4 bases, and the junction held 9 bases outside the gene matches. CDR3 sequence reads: CAWSVLGRLGYEQYF. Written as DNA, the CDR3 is TGTGCCTGGAGTGTACTCGGGAGGTTGGGGTACGAGCAGTACTTC.

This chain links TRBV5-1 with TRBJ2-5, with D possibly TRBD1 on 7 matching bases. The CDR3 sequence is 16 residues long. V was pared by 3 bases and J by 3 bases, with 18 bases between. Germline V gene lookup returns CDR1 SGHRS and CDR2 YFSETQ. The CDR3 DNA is TGCGCCAGCAGCTCCGTCAGGGGGGACAGAAAAGAGACCCAGTACTTC. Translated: CASSSVRGDRKETQYF.

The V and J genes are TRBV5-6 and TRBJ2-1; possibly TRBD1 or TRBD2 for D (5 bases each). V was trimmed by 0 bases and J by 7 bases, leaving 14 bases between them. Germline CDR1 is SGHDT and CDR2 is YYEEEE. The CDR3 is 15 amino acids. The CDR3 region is CASSLGGVAWNEQFF. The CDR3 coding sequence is TGTGCCAGCAGCTTGGGAGGGGTTGCGTGGAATGAGCAGTTCTTC.

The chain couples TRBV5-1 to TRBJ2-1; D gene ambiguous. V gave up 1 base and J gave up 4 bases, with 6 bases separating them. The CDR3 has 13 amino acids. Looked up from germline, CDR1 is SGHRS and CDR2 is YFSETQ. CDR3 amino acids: CASSLNGYNEQFF. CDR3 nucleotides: TGCGCCAGCAGCTTGAACGGATACAATGAGCAGTTCTTC.

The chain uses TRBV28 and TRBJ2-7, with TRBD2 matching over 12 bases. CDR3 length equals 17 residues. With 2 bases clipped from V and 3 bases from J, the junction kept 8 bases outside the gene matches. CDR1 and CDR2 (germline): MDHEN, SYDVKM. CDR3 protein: CASSLLRTSGILYEQYF. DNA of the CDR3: TGTGCCAGCAGTTTACTAAGGACTAGCGGGATCCTCTACGAGCAGTACTTC.

In DNA form, the CDR3 reads TGTGCCAGCTCCCTAGCGGGGGGGATAGCAGATACGCAGTATTTT. The encoded protein is CASSLAGGIADTQYF. V usage is TRBV6-1 and J usage is TRBJ2-3; TRBD2 aligns across 12 bases. The ends lost 8 bases at V and 4 bases at J; junction bases unmatched: 7. Germline CDR1 and CDR2: MNHNS and SASEGT. CDR3 length: 15 amino acids.

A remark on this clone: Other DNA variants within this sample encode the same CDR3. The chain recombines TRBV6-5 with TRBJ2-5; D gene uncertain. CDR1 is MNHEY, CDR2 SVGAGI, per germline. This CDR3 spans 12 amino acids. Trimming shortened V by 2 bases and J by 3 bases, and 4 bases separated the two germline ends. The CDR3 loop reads CASSYGKETQYF. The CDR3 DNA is TGTGCCAGCAGTTACGGGAAAGAGACCCAGTACTTC.

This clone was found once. The CDR3 region is CASSPLGSQETQYF. The CDR3 DNA reads TGTGCCAGCAGCCCACTGGGATCCCAAGAGACCCAGTACTTC. The chain joins TRBV7-9 to TRBJ2-5, with D unclear. CDR1 and CDR2 (germline): SEHNR, FQNEAQ (reference sequence). V gave up 5 bases and J gave up 1 base, with 11 bases separating them. This CDR3 is 14 amino acids long.